These 12 T cell receptor beta chains originate from one sample sequenced in a study of early T cells in non-severe SARS-CoV-2 infection. Each CDR3 protein is one row after TCRdb ran MiXCR on the 5' RACE reads. The table records about 33,000 distinct CDR3 sequences, roughly 4.5% of them present only once. The sequencing input was whole blood. These receptors originate from an adult who was a healthcare worker with PCR-confirmed SARS-CoV-2 infection or an uninfected control (not recorded which).

There are many counts of this clonotype. V and J are TRBV20-1 and TRBJ2-2; D is possibly TRBD2 (5 bases). Trimming stripped 5 bases from V and 4 bases from J, with 14 bases between. Germline CDR1 DFQATT, CDR2 SNEGSKA (reference sequence). The CDR3 runs 14 residues. CDR3 sequence reads: CSAPSGRGTGELFF. CDR3 bases: TGCAGTGCTCCTAGTGGGAGAGGCACCGGGGAGCTGTTTTTT.

Many counts were recorded for this clonotype. The chain recombines TRBV7-6 with TRBJ2-3; D is ambiguous. Germline V lookup: CDR1 SGHVS, CDR2 FNYEAQ. This CDR3 is 12 amino acids long. Trimming shortened V by 1 base and J by 5 bases, and 4 bases separated the two germline ends. This CDR3 is CASSLDGDTQYF. The CDR3, as DNA: TGTGCCAGCAGCTTAGATGGAGATACGCAGTATTTT. Full variable domain (outside the CDR3, taken from reference TRBV7-6 and TRBJ2-3): GAGVSQSPRYKVTKRGQDVALRCDPISGHVSLYWYRQALGQGPEFLTYFNYEAQQDKSGLPNDRFSAERPEGSISTLTIQRTEQRDSAMYRCASSLDGDTQYFGPGTRLTVL.

V is TRBV20-1 and J is TRBJ2-2; 8 bases agree with TRBD1. Per the germline V gene, CDR1 is DFQATT and CDR2 is SNEGSKA (reference sequence). The CDR3 consists of 13 residues. V lost 5 bases, J lost 6 bases, and 5 bases stayed unmatched. The DNA of the CDR3 is TGCAGTGCTGCGATACAGGGGGCCGGGGAGCTGTTTTTT. Its translation is CSAAIQGAGELFF.

This clonotype was observed many times. V gene TRBV14 combines with J gene TRBJ2-3; 9 nucleotides agree with TRBD2. This CDR3 is 16 amino acids long. V was clipped by 4 bases and J by 0 bases; unmatched bases: 5. Per germline, CDR1 SGHDN and CDR2 FVKESK. DNA of the CDR3: TGTGCCAGCAGCCGGGCTAGCGGGGCGAGCACAGATACGCAGTATTTT. This sequence encodes CASSRASGASTDTQYF. The full variable domain, completed using reference TRBV14 and TRBJ2-3, is EAGVTQFPSHSVIEKGQTVTLRCDPISGHDNLYWYRRVMGKEIKFLLHFVKESKQDESGMPNNRFLAERTGGTYSTLKVQPAELEDSGVYFCASSRASGASTDTQYFGPGTRLTVL.

This sequence joins TRBV7-7 and TRBJ2-5; D might be TRBD1 (6 bases). Germline assignment: CDR1 SSHAT and CDR2 FNYEAQ (reference sequence). The CDR3 sequence is 14 residues long. The ends were cut back, 5 bases at V and 1 base at J, with 11 bases in the middle. As DNA, the CDR3 is TGTGCCAGCAGCCGCCGGGACACCCAAGAGACCCAGTACTTC. Protein: CASSRRDTQETQYF.

This clonotype was counted ten times or more. The chain employs TRBV12-3 or TRBV12-4 and TRBJ2-5, with 8 positions matching TRBD2. V was clipped by 7 bases and J by 3 bases; unmatched bases: 10. The CDR3 loop spans 15 amino acids. The CDR3 DNA is TGTGCCAGCACTACCACTCCGGGGGGGAAAGAGACCCAGTACTTC. It is translated as CASTTTPGGKETQYF.

This clonotype has at least ten counts. The chain recombines TRBV19 with TRBJ2-1; D unresolved. Germline-derived CDR1 and CDR2 are LNHDA and SQIVND (reference sequence). Deletions cut 5 bases from V and 4 bases from J, with 9 bases between. CDR3 length equals 13 residues. The CDR3 protein is CASSVSLYNEQFF. The CDR3 nucleotides are TGTGCCAGTAGTGTGAGCCTATACAATGAGCAGTTCTTC.

This clonotype appeared a few times. The chain employs TRBV7-8 and TRBJ1-6; D is unclear. V was trimmed by 1 base and J by 7 bases, leaving 17 bases between them. Germline assignment: CDR1 SGHVS and CDR2 FQNEAQ. The CDR3 loop spans 17 amino acids. The CDR3 DNA sequence: TGTGCCAGCAGCTTAGAGTTCGTAGTGGCTGGGAATTCACCCCTCCACTTT. This translates into CASSLEFVVAGNSPLHF.

This clonotype came up many times. DNA for the CDR3: TGTGCCAGCACCCGTAATGAAAAACTGTTTTTT. Translated: CASTRNEKLFF. The chain employs TRBV28 and TRBJ1-4; D gene unclear. The germline V and J ends were trimmed by 7 bases and 4 bases, with 4 bases remaining between them. Germline assignment: CDR1 MDHEN and CDR2 SYDVKM. This CDR3 contains 11 residues.

In its sample, this clonotype ranks as medium-sized. The chain is built from TRBV30 and TRBJ1-2, with 7 bases identical to TRBD1. Germline loops: CDR1 GTSNPN, CDR2 SVGIG (reference sequence). CDR3 size: 13 residues. Unmatched junction bases numbered 5, after V lost 3 bases and J lost 4 bases. The CDR3 here is CAWRVGQSYGYTF. For the CDR3, the DNA is TGTGCCTGGAGAGTGGGACAGAGCTATGGCTACACCTTC.

This clonotype was observed at least ten times. The V and J genes are TRBV12-3 or TRBV12-4 and TRBJ2-3; no clear D gene. The CDR3 extends over 12 amino acids. Between the trimmed V and J ends, which lost 5 bases and 2 bases, there was a span of 5 bases. CDR3: CASSLFTDTQYF. DNA of the CDR3: TGTGCCAGCAGTCTTTTCACAGATACGCAGTATTTT.

This clonotype was detected only a few times. No DNA is shown, since the ends of the CDR3 on it are uncertain; the CDR3 is the one TCRdb lists. V gene TRBV6-5 combines with J gene TRBJ1-6. The CDR3 sequence runs 15 residues, both termini included. Germline-derived CDR1 and CDR2 are MNHEY and SVGAGI. The CDR3 spells CASSSSDIRYSPLHF.